These T cell receptor beta chains were read from a single sample in a study of T cell changes during pregnancy in multiple sclerosis. Sequencing used immunoSEQ multiplex PCR; TCRdb keeps in-frame clones, though not all of them. The profile shows about 85,000 clones, roughly nine tenths of them singletons. Source: peripheral blood, taken in the first trimester of pregnancy. These receptors all come from a female donor with multiple sclerosis, enrolled in a pregnancy study. The CDR3 runs from the conserved cysteine through the conserved F or W. A D gene is named only where the DNA matches it firmly. The listing skips clone size in some rows; elsewhere it reads once, few, many or a size class.

DNA | CDR3 | V | size | D | J
TGTGCCAGCAGCTACTCTAGCGGGCAGGACAATGAGCAGTTCTTC | CASSYSSGQDNEQFF | TRBV7-8 | NA | TRBD2 | TRBJ2-1
TGTGCCAGTAGTATAGACCTTAGCGGGAGGGCCACAGATACGCAGTATTTT | CASSIDLSGRATDTQYF | TRBV19 | NA | TRBD2 | TRBJ2-3
TGTGCCATCTCTGGGGAGGGTACAGATACGCAGTATTTT | CAISGEGTDTQYF | TRBV10-3 | NA | TRBD2 | TRBJ2-3
TGTGCCAGCAGTTACGATTGGGGGACCGGGACAGGGGAGGGGGAGACCCAGTACTTC | CASSYDWGTGTGEGETQYF | TRBV28 | few | TRBD1 | TRBJ2-5
TGTGCCAGCAGCTTAGCAGGGGTGGGTGAGCAGTTCTTC | CASSLAGVGEQFF | TRBV7-2 | NA | NA | TRBJ2-1
TGTGCCAGCAGCTTCCGGGACAGGGAAGCTTTCTTT | CASSFRDREAFF | TRBV7-9 | NA | TRBD1 | TRBJ1-1
TGTGCCAGCAGTTTATCACAGGCTAATCAGCCCCAGCATTTT | CASSLSQANQPQHF | TRBV28 | NA | NA | TRBJ1-5
TGTGCCAGCGACCATACTAAAGGGGGCGTTACGGGCGGCTACACCTTC | CASDHTKGGVTGGYTF | TRBV28 | NA | TRBD1 | TRBJ1-2
TGTGCCATCAGTGGACAAGGCGCTAACAATGAGCAGTTCTTC | CAISGQGANNEQFF | TRBV10-3 | NA | NA | TRBJ2-1
TGCGCCAGCAGCTTGGGGCCGGGAGGGCCAGATACGCAGTATTTT | CASSLGPGGPDTQYF | TRBV5-1 | NA | TRBD2 | TRBJ2-3
TGTGCCACCAGCAGAGTCCGGGACAGTAATCAGCCCCAGCATTTT | CATSRVRDSNQPQHF | TRBV15 | NA | TRBD1 | TRBJ1-5
TGTGCCAGCAGTTCGCTGCAGGGGGCCAGGGATTCACCCCTCCACTTT | CASSSLQGARDSPLHF | TRBV27 | NA | TRBD1 | TRBJ1-6
TGTGCCAGCTCCATATCAGGCGGGGACGGGGGCTACACCTTC | CASSISGGDGGYTF | TRBV18 | NA | NA | TRBJ1-2
TGCGCCAGCAGCGTATCTAGTACCGGGGAGCTGTTTTTT | CASSVSSTGELFF | TRBV5-1 | NA | NA | TRBJ2-2
TGCGCCAGCAGCCCGGTAGCGGGAGGGCCTCAAGATACGCAGTATTTT | CASSPVAGGPQDTQYF | TRBV5-1 | NA | TRBD2 | TRBJ2-3
TGTGCCAGCAGCTCGGGACAGGGCGCAGATACGCAGTATTTT | CASSSGQGADTQYF | TRBV7-3 | NA | TRBD1 | TRBJ2-3
TGTGCCAGCAGCGAGAATATGAACACTGAAGCTTTCTTT | CASSENMNTEAFF | TRBV11-2 | NA | NA | TRBJ1-1
TGTGCCAGCAGCACACAGGGGCGAAACTATGGCTACACCTTC | CASSTQGRNYGYTF | TRBV28 | NA | TRBD1 | TRBJ1-2
TGTGCCAGCAGCGTAGGGATGCCGGACTACTCCGATTACGAGCAGTACTTC | CASSVGMPDYSDYEQYF | TRBV9 | NA | NA | TRBJ2-7
TGTGCCAGTAGTATAGCCCCAGGTTCCCTCAATTCACCCCTCCACTTT | CASSIAPGSLNSPLHF | TRBV19 | NA | NA | TRBJ1-6
TGTGCCAGCTCACGCGGGCGGGACTACGAGCAGTACTTC | CASSRGRDYEQYF | TRBV18 | few | NA | TRBJ2-7
TGTGCCAGCAGCTTAGGGGCCTCCCCACGGGAGCAGTTCTTC | CASSLGASPREQFF | TRBV7-2 | NA | NA | TRBJ2-1
TGTGCCAGCAGCTTAGGACTAAAGAGCTCCTACGAGCAGTACTTC | CASSLGLKSSYEQYF | TRBV7-2 | NA | NA | TRBJ2-7
TGTGCCAGCTCACCTTTAAACCCGGGACAGGGGCGGAGCGGGGAGCTGTTTTTT | CASSPLNPGQGRSGELFF | TRBV18 | NA | TRBD1 | TRBJ2-2
TGTGCCAGCAGGGACAGGGGGCGATACGAGCAGTACTTC | CASRDRGRYEQYF | TRBV28 | NA | TRBD1 | TRBJ2-7
TGTGCCAGCAGTTCGGACGGACTAGCGGGCACAGATACGCAGTATTTT | CASSSDGLAGTDTQYF | TRBV5-4 | NA | TRBD2 | TRBJ2-3
TGTGCCAGCAGCCCCCAGAAGGGACAGGTGAATTCACCCCTCCACTTT | CASSPQKGQVNSPLHF | TRBV7-8 | NA | TRBD1 | TRBJ1-6
TGTGCCAGCAGCCTGGGAGGCGGCGAAGATGAAGCTTTCTTT | CASSLGGGEDEAFF | TRBV7-9 | NA | NA | TRBJ1-1
TGTGCCAGTAGTATAGATTCGTCAGTGAACACTGAAGCTTTCTTT | CASSIDSSVNTEAFF | TRBV19 | NA | NA | TRBJ1-1
TGTGCCAGCTCACCGGTCACAGGCTACGAGCAGTACTTC | CASSPVTGYEQYF | TRBV18 | NA | NA | TRBJ2-7
TGTGCCAGCAGCTTAGGGGACAGGGGCTACGAGCAGTACTTC | CASSLGDRGYEQYF | TRBV7-7 | NA | TRBD1 | TRBJ2-7
TGTGCCAGCAGCCTAGGACTAGCGGGAGGCCCTAGCACAGATACGCAGTATTTT | CASSLGLAGGPSTDTQYF | TRBV13 | NA | TRBD2 | TRBJ2-3
TGTGCCAGTAACTATGCAAGTGGGAGCCGACCCGACGAGCAGTACTTC | CASNYASGSRPDEQYF | TRBV19 | NA | NA | TRBJ2-7
TGTGCCAGCAGCAAGAGGACTAGCGGGCCCGGCAATGAGCAGTTCTTC | CASSKRTSGPGNEQFF | TRBV7-9 | NA | TRBD2 | TRBJ2-1
TGTGCCAGCAGCGTAGGAGGGTTGGGCCTCAATTATGGCTACACCTTC | CASSVGGLGLNYGYTF | TRBV9 | NA | NA | TRBJ1-2
TGTGCCAGCAGTAGCCGACAGGGTTTCGCCTACGAGCAGTACTTC | CASSSRQGFAYEQYF | TRBV6-1 | NA | TRBD1 | TRBJ2-7
TGTGCCAGCAGTTACTCGAACAGCAAAAACATTCAGTACTTC | CASSYSNSKNIQYF | TRBV6-6 | NA | NA | TRBJ2-4
TGTGCCAGCAGCTTATCGGGACTAGCGGGGGTAGACAATGAGCAGTTCTTC | CASSLSGLAGVDNEQFF | TRBV7-8 | NA | TRBD2 | TRBJ2-1
TGTGCCACCAGCAGAGATATACCAGGCGAGCAGTACTTC | CATSRDIPGEQYF | TRBV15 | NA | NA | TRBJ2-7
TGTGCCAGCAGCCCGTCCTTAGCGGGGGAAGAGACCCAGTACTTC | CASSPSLAGEETQYF | TRBV7-9 | NA | TRBD2 | TRBJ2-5
TGTGCCAGCAGCTTCGGGGGGATTAATTATAATTCACCCCTCCACTTT | CASSFGGINYNSPLHF | TRBV5-6 | NA | NA | TRBJ1-6
TGTGCCAGCAGCCCGGGGGGGATAATCTCCTACGAGCAGTACTTC | CASSPGGIISYEQYF | TRBV5-4 | NA | TRBD2 | TRBJ2-7
TGCGCCAGCAGCTCGGGACAGCCTGGGGAACGGGAGACCCAGTACTTC | CASSSGQPGERETQYF | TRBV5-1 | NA | TRBD1 | TRBJ2-5
TGTGCCAGCAGTGCGGTCTCCTACGAGCAGTACTTC | CASSAVSYEQYF | TRBV2 | NA | NA | TRBJ2-7
TGTGCTGCAAAACAATCTAGCACAGATACGCAGTATTTT | CAAKQSSTDTQYF | TRBV6-5 | NA | NA | TRBJ2-3
TGTGCCAGCTCACCACAGGAGAACTATGGCTACACCTTC | CASSPQENYGYTF | TRBV18 | NA | NA | TRBJ1-2
TGTGCCAGCAGTGCCGGGACTAGCGGGAGTGGGGAGCAGTTCTTC | CASSAGTSGSGEQFF | TRBV6-4 | NA | TRBD2 | TRBJ2-1
TGTGCCAGCAGCTTAGGGCTCAACTACGAGCAGTACTTC | CASSLGLNYEQYF | TRBV7-9 | NA | NA | TRBJ2-7
TGTGCCAGTTCTGATATGGGACAGGGGAGGGATTCACCCCTCCACTTT | CASSDMGQGRDSPLHF | TRBV28 | NA | TRBD1 | TRBJ1-6
TGTGCCAGCAGCCGTCCCCCGTCAGTATCCTACGAGCAGTACTTC | CASSRPPSVSYEQYF | TRBV6-5 | NA | NA | TRBJ2-7
TGTGCCAGCAGACCTTATGAGGGCGGGAACACTGAAGCTTTCTTT | CASRPYEGGNTEAFF | TRBV28 | NA | NA | TRBJ1-1
TGTGCCAGTAGTACGGGGTTAGACACAGATACGCAGTATTTT | CASSTGLDTDTQYF | TRBV19 | once | NA | TRBJ2-3
TGTGCCAGCAGAACCGGGACAGGGAGCTTTGGAGCTTTCTTT | CASRTGTGSFGAFF | TRBV6-6 | NA | TRBD1 | TRBJ1-1